Detailed here is one T cell receptor (beta chain). This sample is part of a study of blood T cell repertoires in COVID-19. Turning to the study itself: Nucleic acid was either cDNA or gDNA, and it came from T cells, B-cell-depleted T cells, or PBMCs.

Clones were read by immunoSEQ multiplex PCR, and TCRdb kept only the in-frame ones, dropping some. The sample includes about 27,000 clones, around 90% of them seen just once. This CDR3 has 14 residues. The V segment lost 6 bases and the J segment 8 bases; nucleotides outside the gene matches: 5. The germline V gene encodes CDR1 MGHDK and CDR2 SYGVNS. The sequence was collected from a human donor in a cohort sampled during active COVID-19. What was sequenced was peripheral blood. V gene TRBV25-1 combines with J gene TRBJ2-3, with 13 bases fitting TRBD2. In DNA form, the CDR3 reads TGTGCCAGCAGCAAGACTAGCGGGAGGACTACGCAGTATTTT. Its protein product is CASSKTSGRTTQYF.